This T cell receptor beta chain is drawn from a study of T cells after yellow fever vaccination. The 5'RACE template-switching step produced TCR cDNA and added a universal primer site and UMIs. MiXCR, run by TCRdb on the 5' RACE reads, gives a single entry per CDR3 protein. In the table there are fewer than 7,000 distinct CDR3 sequences, roughly 6% of which are singletons. General study results and limits: Though it reached lower strength, the secondary response hit its peak faster, day 5 versus 15. Relatively few clonotypes were ones that appeared in both CD4 and CD8 compartments.

CDR1 SGHTA and CDR2 FQGNSA come from the germline V gene. CDR3 size: 15 residues. With 5 bases removed from V and 3 bases from J, the gap between germline ends came to 16 bases. This clonotype was counted ten times or more. The sequence was obtained from a man younger than 35 who received the YFV17D yellow fever vaccine. The sequencing here drew on PBMCs, either bulk or a sorted T-cell subset (CD4+, CD8+, memory, or dextramer-sorted; not recorded which), taken approximately 15 days after the first yellow fever vaccination. The chain joins TRBV7-2 to TRBJ2-5; D might be TRBD2 (5 bases). Written as DNA, the CDR3 is TGTGCCAGCAGCCCCCGCCCGAGAGGGAAAGAGACCCAGTACTTC. Amino acids: CASSPRPRGKETQYF. The whole variable domain, remainder taken from reference TRBV7-2 and TRBJ2-5, is GAGVSQSPSNKVTEKGKDVELRCDPISGHTALYWYRQSLGQGLEFLIYFQGNSAPDKSGLPSDRFSAERTGGSVSTLTIQRTQQEDSAVYLCASSPRPRGKETQYFGPGTRLLVL.